This TCR beta chain was sequenced for a study of lymphopenia after photon versus proton radiotherapy. Notes on the study in general: Under photons, naive T cells and diversity fell while effector/memory populations rose. In patients who died, overall survival fell as post-nadir TCR diversity dropped more. Oligoclonal CD8+ Temra expansion after nadir drove photon patients' diversity drop.

As concerns this clone: Its antigen is not known.

J lost 5 bases, V lost 4 bases, and 6 bases had no gene match. CDR3 length: 15 amino acids. CDR1 is LNHDA, CDR2 SQIVND, per germline (reference sequence). Here immunoSEQ multiplex PCR was the method, and the copy in TCRdb shows in-frame clones only, minus some. The repertoire consists of more than 25,000 clones, with 80% to 90% occurring once and the leading ten covering approximately 19%. V and J are TRBV19 and TRBJ2-3; 10 bases are a match to TRBD1. Source: peripheral blood, taken from a patient treated with photon-based radiotherapy. The sequence came from a man aged 50 to 60 with gastric cancer. The CDR3 DNA sequence: TGTGCCAGTAGTACTGACAGGGGGCTTAAAGATACGCAGTATTTT. It yields the protein CASSTDRGLKDTQYF.